This T cell receptor beta chain is from a study of persistence of HIV-infected CD4 T cells. About the research overall: Multiple blood draws of up to roughly 200 mL, except two donors with single leukapheresis.

Trimming took 4 bases from V and 3 from J, leaving 0 bases between them. Germline values: CDR1 MDHEN, CDR2 SYDVKM. CDR3 length: 11 amino acids. With respect to this clone: Its target is not known.

This was the immunoSEQ version 4 assay in survey mode. Template was genomic DNA at about 9.8 ng/uL, with up to roughly 1 ug used per sample. Produced via immunoSEQ multiplex PCR; TCRdb's table is partial and in-frame only. The sample includes 40,000 to 55,000 clones, 80% to 90% of them seen just once. Study-level findings and limits: Compared with CD3/CD28-stimulated cells, CMV- and Gag-responding cells showed lower TCRbeta richness.

Cells were stimulated nonspecifically with anti-CD3/anti-CD28 magnetic beads. Sorting selected CD4+ T cells upregulating both CD40 ligand and CD69. Donors had undetectable plasma HIV-1 RNA, under 50 copies/mL, for 4+ years. Source: CD4+ T cells sorted from PBMCs after roughly 20-hour stimulation, taken from a patient who received antiretroviral therapy. V gene TRBV28 combines with J gene TRBJ1-4; no clear D. The sequence was obtained from an adult woman with HIV who was CMV-seropositive. The CDR3 protein is CASSSNEKLFF. CDR3 coding DNA: TGTGCCAGCAGTTCTAATGAAAAACTGTTTTTT.